This T cell receptor beta chain was retrieved from a study of T cell repertoires in cytomegalovirus infection. Study-wide context: Epitope selection comprised recently identified HLA-C-restricted CMV epitopes and well-studied HLA-B-restricted CMV epitopes. Signatures in public TCR beta sequences pointed to both CMV infection and matching HLA type.

On this clonotype: Its target is unknown.

Regarding the study as a whole: Ex vivo responses were dominated by HLA-C-restricted CMV-specific TCR beta clonotypes. Carriers of CMV plus the relevant HLA were identified by cumulative public TCR beta family frequency.

V gave up 6 bases and J gave up 3 bases, with 17 bases separating them. CDR1 MNHEY and CDR2 SMNVEV come from the germline V gene (reference sequence). The CDR3 is 15 residues long. TCRdb processed the reads anew with MiXCR; each CDR3 protein has one entry. The top ten clones hold approximately 15% of a sample with about 350,000 distinct CDR3 sequences, about 34% of them seen once. The chain couples TRBV27 to TRBJ1-2; tentatively, D is TRBD1 (5 bases). The receptor was derived from a human donor in good health (CMV status not recorded). Some clones in this sample may be carry-over from other donors' samples. The sample was cultured PBMCs, taken from culture after CMV antigen stimulation. CDR3 region: CASSSPRGPYYGYTF. CDR3 DNA sequence: TGTGCCAGCAGCTCACCCCGGGGACCGTACTATGGCTACACCTTC.